The 6 T cell receptor beta chains in this list originate from one sample, sequenced in a study of identical twins. TCRdb fed the 5' RACE reads into MiXCR, producing one record per CDR3 protein. This sample carries around 550,000 distinct CDR3 sequences, 12% to 15% of them seen once, and the ten largest clones take 0.44%. A further study also used this sample, focusing on yellow fever vaccine responses in identical twins.

The sample comprised CD4+ T cells sorted from blood. The receptors stem from a woman younger than 35 in good health.

CDR3: CASSYRPRCLDTGELFF. CDR3 DNA sequence: TGTGCCAGCAGTTACCGCCCACGTTGTTTGGACACCGGGGAGCTGTTTTTT. The chain employs TRBV6-5 and TRBJ2-2; D remains unclear. Germline CDR1 is MNHEY and CDR2 is SVGAGI. This CDR3 comprises 17 residues. Trimming removed 2 bases from V and 3 bases from J, with 16 bases in between.

This clonotype was detected once. Germline is not matched at one junction end, which may reflect a read error. The chain couples TRBV24-1 to TRBJ2-1; either TRBD1 or TRBD2 may supply D (5 bases each). The CDR3 runs 14 residues. Germline assignment: CDR1 KGHDR and CDR2 SFDVKD. The CDR3 is CATSDQTDYNEQLF. The CDR3 bases are TGTGCCACCAGTGACCAGACAGACTACAATGAGCAGCTCTTC.

The V call is TRBV10-3, the J call TRBJ2-7, with 8 bases that match TRBD1. The V gene end was trimmed by 5 bases and the J gene end by 0 bases; junction bases not matched to a gene: 3. CDR1 and CDR2 from the germline V gene are ENHRY and SYGVKD. The CDR3 is 14 residues long. The CDR3 sequence: CAISWTGSSYEQYV. CDR3 nucleotide sequence: TGTGCCATCAGTTGGACAGGGAGCTCCTACGAGCAGTACGTC.

The chain has TRBV5-1 and TRBJ1-1; 7 bases are a match to TRBD1. The V and J ends lost 4 bases and 2 bases, in that order; junction bases with no gene match: 5. This CDR3 has 14 amino acids. Germline loops: CDR1 SGHRS, CDR2 YFSETQ. DNA of the CDR3: TGCGCCAGCAGCAAACAGGGGCAAAACACTGAAGCTTTCTTT. It yields the protein CASSKQGQNTEAFF.

This clonotype was seen only a few times. The genes are TRBV2 and TRBJ2-2, with 7 bases identical to TRBD2. With V trimmed by 1 base and J by 6 bases, 2 bases remained unmatched. Germline lookup yields CDR1 SNHLY and CDR2 FYNNEI. This CDR3 region has 14 residues. The CDR3 reads CASSEDSGPGELFF. The CDR3 nucleotides read TGTGCCAGCAGTGAAGATAGCGGGCCCGGGGAGCTGTTTTTT.

There are a few counts of this clonotype. The chain combines TRBV5-1 with TRBJ1-1, with TRBD1 matching over 8 bases. V gave up 4 bases and J gave up 8 bases; unmatched junction bases: 13. The germline V gene has CDR1 SGHRS and CDR2 YFSETQ. The CDR3 is made up of 15 amino acids. In nucleotides, the CDR3 is TGCGCCAGCAGCGCCGACAGGGGCCAATCCGTGGAAGCTTTCTTT. Translated: CASSADRGQSVEAFF.